Presented here are 14 T cell receptor beta chains from one specimen sequenced in a study of blood T cell repertoires in COVID-19. Assay used: immunoSEQ multiplex PCR; TCRdb lists only in-frame clones, some missing. The sample gives about 210,000 clones, 65% to 85% of which show up once; less than 3.5% is in the top ten. The sample consisted of peripheral blood. These TCRs come from a man aged 45-65 years with active or convalescent COVID-19.

The J gene is TRBJ2-7, the V gene TRBV11-2, with 10 bases aligning to TRBD2. This CDR3 is 15 amino acids long. The germline V gene has CDR1 SGHAT and CDR2 FQNNGV. Trimming cost V 6 bases and J 4 bases; bases outside gene matches: 9. The CDR3 DNA is TGTGCCAGCAGTCAATCCAGCGGGAGGGCATACGAGCAGTACTTC. It is translated as CASSQSSGRAYEQYF. Using reference TRBV11-2 and TRBJ2-7 for the parts outside the CDR3, the full variable domain is EAGVAQSPRYKIIEKRQSVAFWCNPISGHATLYWYQQILGQGPKLLIQFQNNGVVDDSQLPKDRFSAERLKGVDSTLKIQPAKLEDSAVYLCASSQSSGRAYEQYFGPGTRLTVT.

The V and J genes are TRBV6-6 and TRBJ1-5; D remains ambiguous. The CDR3 is 15 residues long. The germline V gene encodes CDR1 MNHNY and CDR2 SVGAGI (reference sequence). The V and J ends lost 6 bases and 0 bases respectively, with 12 bases between them. In DNA form, the CDR3 reads TGTGCCAGCAGCCGGACGGGGTATAGCAATCAGCCCCAGCATTTT. It is translated as CASSRTGYSNQPQHF.

The V gene is TRBV4-2, the J gene TRBJ1-4; the D gene is possibly TRBD1 (6 bases). Germline loops: CDR1 LGHNA, CDR2 YNFKEQ. This CDR3 has 21 amino acids. V gave up 0 bases and J gave up 3 bases, with 26 bases separating them. As DNA, the CDR3 is TGTGCCAGCAGCCAAGATGACAGGAGAGTTGAAGGTTCATGGGCTAATGAAAAACTGTTTTTT. Encoded protein: CASSQDDRRVEGSWANEKLFF.

V and J are TRBV30 and TRBJ2-6; D is undetermined. From germline, CDR1 is GTSNPN and CDR2 SVGIG (reference sequence). The V and J ends lost 6 bases and 1 base respectively, with 10 bases between them. This CDR3 has 14 residues. The CDR3 DNA is TGTGCCTGCTACCTTGGTTCTGGGGCCAACGTCCTGACTTTC. It translates to CACYLGSGANVLTF.

The chain joins TRBV4-3 to TRBJ1-1; 8 bases map to TRBD1. CDR3 size: 13 residues. Germline V gene data show CDR1 as LGHNA and CDR2 as YSLEER. Unmatched junction bases numbered 3, after V lost 1 base and J lost 8 bases. In nucleotides, the CDR3 is TGCGCCAGCAGCCAAGTCGGGACAGGAGAAGCTTTCTTT. It is translated as CASSQVGTGEAFF.

This clone was seen a handful of times. This chain connects TRBV7-2 to TRBJ2-5; D might be TRBD2 (7 bases). The CDR3 has 15 residues. The germline CDR1 and CDR2 sequences are SGHTA and FQGNSA. Between the trimmed V and J ends, which lost 7 bases and 5 bases, there was a span of 20 bases. The CDR3 coding sequence is TGTGCCAGCAACCTGGGAGGGGGGGGCCTGGAGACCCAGTACTTC. Translating it yields CASNLGGGGLETQYF.

This chain connects TRBV7-2 to TRBJ1-6; 7 bases line up with TRBD1. V gave up 1 base and J gave up 8 bases; unmatched junction bases: 8. This CDR3 is 16 amino acids long. Germline V CDR1 and CDR2: SGHTA, FQGNSA. The CDR3 coding sequence is TGTGCCAGCAGCTTAGTAGGGGGACAGACCCATTCACCCCTCCACTTT. Amino acid sequence: CASSLVGGQTHSPLHF.

This clone was counted once. V and J are TRBV6-1 and TRBJ2-1; 11 positions agree with TRBD2. From germline, CDR1 is MNHNS and CDR2 SASEGT. The CDR3 is 17 amino acids. Trimming cost V 1 base and J 6 bases; bases outside gene matches: 8. In nucleotides, the CDR3 is TGTGCCAGCAGTGAAGTTCGCTCTAGCGGGAGGAGCAATGAGCAGTTCTTC. This encodes CASSEVRSSGRSNEQFF.

The rearrangement links TRBV24-1 to TRBJ2-3, with 8 bases matching TRBD1. Germline CDR1 is KGHDR and CDR2 is SFDVKD. The V gene end was trimmed by 1 base and the J gene end by 8 bases; junction bases not matched to a gene: 7. This CDR3 spans 15 amino acids. For the CDR3, the DNA is TGTGCCACCAGTGATTTCTCCCAGGGGGCAGGTACGCAGTATTTT. Translated: CATSDFSQGAGTQYF.

V usage is TRBV6-2 or TRBV6-3 and J usage is TRBJ1-3; D perhaps matches TRBD1 (6 bases). The V gene lost 2 bases and the J gene lost 0 bases, with 17 bases spanning the gap. Germline V gene sequence: CDR1 MNHEY, CDR2 SVGEGT. CDR3 length: 18 residues. For the CDR3, the DNA is TGTGCCAGCAGTTACGAACAGGGAAGCTCCTTCTCTGGAAACACCATATATTTT. Translating gives CASSYEQGSSFSGNTIYF.

The chain links TRBV11-2 to TRBJ2-2; a weak D match, TRBD1 (5 bases). CDR1 and CDR2 (germline): SGHAT, FQNNGV. The CDR3 is 16 residues long. V dropped 2 bases and J dropped 4 bases, with 14 bases sitting between them. CDR3 DNA: TGTGCCAGCAGCTTAAGACAGTCAAGAGGCACCGGGGAGCTGTTTTTT. It codes for CASSLRQSRGTGELFF.

This clone occurred once. The CDR3 nucleotides are TGTGCCAGCAGCTCCCAACAGAGCCCGTTGACTGAAGCTTTCTTT. Translated, it gives CASSSQQSPLTEAFF. The rearrangement links TRBV9 to TRBJ1-1; no definite D call. CDR1 is SGDLS and CDR2 is YYNGEE in the germline V gene. V was pared by 4 bases and J by 5 bases, with 18 bases between. The CDR3 covers 15 residues.

The chain has TRBV9 and TRBJ2-3; perhaps TRBD2 as D (6 bases). Germline-derived CDR1 and CDR2 are SGDLS and YYNGEE. This CDR3 comprises 13 residues. Trimming shortened V by 0 bases and J by 13 bases, and 15 bases separated the two germline ends. This CDR3 reads CASSVADTSKKYF. The DNA for the CDR3 is TGTGCCAGCAGCGTAGCAGATACTAGCAAAAAGTATTTT.

The chain uses TRBV30 and TRBJ2-7; 9 nucleotides line up with TRBD1. The junction had 8 bases not matched to a gene; V was cut back by 2 bases and J by 3 bases. The CDR3 has 15 amino acids. Germline loops: CDR1 GTSNPN, CDR2 SVGIG (reference sequence). CDR3 sequence: CAWSLPGQGIYEQYF. The CDR3 bases are TGTGCCTGGAGTCTTCCGGGACAGGGAATCTACGAGCAGTACTTC.